This T cell receptor (beta chain) emerged from a study of T cell responses to AZD1222 COVID-19 vaccine (dated by TCRdb to the early 2020s). Some background on the complete study: A total of 233 trial participants underwent TCR sequencing, of whom around 210 had received two doses of AZD1222 and some 26 had received two doses of the MenACWY control vaccine. Trial participants were enrolled by age into 18-55, 56-69 and 70-plus year subgroups, with roughly 160, 29 and 62 TCR-sequenced participants respectively.

CDR1 and CDR2 are drawn from the germline V gene (reference sequence): MNHEY, SMNVEV. A distance of 12 bases separates the germline ends of V and J, which lose 3 bases and 1 base respectively. From its cysteine to its phenylalanine, the CDR3 spans 16 amino acids. Of all the DNA, just the CDR3 is kept, 48 bases in frame from base 1. The CDR3 regions of human TCRbeta chains were analyzed by immunosequencing. From the authors' description of their analysis: Repertoire TCRs were checked for matches against a reference library of SARS-CoV-2-specific TCRs that had been generated using the MIRA antigen-specificity platform. Breadth was defined as the fraction of unique TCRs that were SARS-CoV-2-associated. Depth was defined as the fraction of total T cells that were SARS-CoV-2-associated. Using the MIRA data, each spike-specific TCR was assigned both to the spike region to which the TCR was reactive and to a CD4 or CD8 class. Log10-transformed breadth and depth values were compared by one-way ANOVA with Sidak's multiple comparisons tests. Here the immuneACCESS table is served through TCRdb, limited to in-frame sequences with V and J called. Missing clones are a known gap in these copies; in checked studies unresolved V genes cover under half, and the rest lacks a known reason. The DNA gave D and trimming, while V, J and clone size come from that table. Within this sample are tens of thousands of clones, with approximately 91% of them counted one time only. Jointly, the top ten make up about 5% of the sample.

Taken with the paper, the label for time point translates to: about 28 days (+/-7) after the second vaccine dose. AZD1222 recipients given second doses at about 4 weeks or at about 12 weeks were pooled, since spike-specific TCR depth and breadth were not found to differ between the two schedules. Samples from vaccinated people were obtained from the UK trials COV001 and COV002, which included a single-blind randomized controlled phase 2/3 trial of AZD1222 (ChAdOx1 nCoV-19) in healthy adults. For TCRbeta chain sequencing, PBMC samples were collected from trial participants at day 0 and at day 28 after the second dose. Note on this clone: Its antigen specificity is not known. Base qualities are not recorded, but no much larger clone differs from it by a single base.

Here is what the overall study found, with its caveats: Conclusions about previously exposed vaccinees were limited because only a handful of AZD1222 recipients were SARS-CoV-2 seropositive at baseline. Epitopes outside the regions mutated in the B.1.351 and B.1.1.7 variants were reportedly recognized by nearly half of the unique spike-specific TCRs. A significant rise in spike-specific TCR breadth and depth was observed after two AZD1222 doses relative to day 0 and relative to MenACWY recipients. No day 14 peak-response samples were available, so repertoires were characterized only after the peak T cell response. CD4 TCRs associated with the vaccine covered the entire spike protein, and the dominant responses were in regions 160-218 and 743-854. In the small 56-69-year group, the increase in depth fell short of significance, most likely because of low power. Most participants were white British and females outnumbered males, and the authors suggested that clonal diversity may have been underestimated.

This specimen consisted of peripheral blood, obtained 28 days after the second AZD1222 dose. The chain was built from TRBV27 and TRBJ2-2; the D gene is not confidently resolved. The source of this sequence is an adult who received the AZD1222 COVID-19 vaccine. The bases read TGTGCCAGCAGTTTGCGGTTTGTATGGAACACCGGGGAGCTGTTTTTT. This is translated as CASSLRFVWNTGELFF.